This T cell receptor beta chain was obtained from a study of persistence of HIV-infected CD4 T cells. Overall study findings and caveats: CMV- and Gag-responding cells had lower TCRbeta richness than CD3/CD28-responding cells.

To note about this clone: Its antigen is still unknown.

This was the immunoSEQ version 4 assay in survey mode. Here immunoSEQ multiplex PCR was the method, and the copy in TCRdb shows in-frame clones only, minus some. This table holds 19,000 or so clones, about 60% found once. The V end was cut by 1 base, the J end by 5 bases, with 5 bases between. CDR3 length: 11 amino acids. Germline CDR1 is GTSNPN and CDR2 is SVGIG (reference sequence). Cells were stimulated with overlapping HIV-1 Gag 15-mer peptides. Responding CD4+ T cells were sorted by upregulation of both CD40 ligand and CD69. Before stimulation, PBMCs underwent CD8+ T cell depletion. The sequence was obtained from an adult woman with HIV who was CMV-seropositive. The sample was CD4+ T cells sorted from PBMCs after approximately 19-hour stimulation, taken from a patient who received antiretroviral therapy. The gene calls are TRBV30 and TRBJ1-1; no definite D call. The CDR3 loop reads CAWSAQTEAFF. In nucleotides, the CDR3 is TGTGCCTGGAGTGCCCAGACTGAAGCTTTCTTT.